Listed below are T cell receptor beta chains from one sample, sequenced in a study of T cells in Graves' hyperthyroidism and ophthalmopathy. TCRdb used MiXCR to reprocess the multiplex PCR reads, holding one entry per CDR3 protein. The data contain a few hundred thousand distinct CDR3 sequences, 15% to 20% of them seen just once; the ten biggest clones take up roughly a sixth. Sequenced sample: blood. Every receptor here comes from a woman aged 40 to 50 with Graves' ophthalmopathy. Both conserved end residues are part of each CDR3. Fields, in order: V gene, J gene, D gene, clone size, CDR3 DNA, CDR3 protein. A D gene is named only where the DNA matches it firmly. Clone size is not always given. Where it is, it says once, few, many or a class for expanded clones.

v_call: TRBV29-1; j_call: TRBJ1-1; d_call: TRBD1; clone_size: many; cdr3_nt: TGCAGCGTTAACCTGCCCGGGACAGAGGATGAAGCTTTCTTT; cdr3_aa: CSVNLPGTEDEAFF
v_call: TRBV9; j_call: TRBJ2-2; d_call: TRBD2; clone_size: .; cdr3_nt: TGTGCCAGCACCAGAACTAGCGGGCAGAACACCGGGGAGCTGTTTTTT; cdr3_aa: CASTRTSGQNTGELFF
v_call: TRBV2; j_call: TRBJ2-2; d_call: .; clone_size: .; cdr3_nt: TGTGCCAGCACTCCCGTTACGGGGAACACCGGGGAGCTGTTTTTT; cdr3_aa: CASTPVTGNTGELFF
v_call: TRBV28; j_call: TRBJ2-5; d_call: TRBD2; clone_size: many; cdr3_nt: TGTGCCACCACCATGGGAGGGTTAGAGACCCAGTACTTC; cdr3_aa: CATTMGGLETQYF
v_call: TRBV28; j_call: TRBJ2-7; d_call: TRBD1; clone_size: .; cdr3_nt: TGTGCCAGCAGTACTTTGACAGGGCAAACCTACGAGCAGTACTTC; cdr3_aa: CASSTLTGQTYEQYF
v_call: TRBV4-1; j_call: TRBJ2-1; d_call: .; clone_size: .; cdr3_nt: TGCGCCAGCAGCCAAGCAGAGGGAAAAGGATGGGGGCAGTTCTTC; cdr3_aa: CASSQAEGKGWGQFF
v_call: TRBV5-1; j_call: TRBJ2-7; d_call: .; clone_size: .; cdr3_nt: TGCGCCAGCAGCTTGGCCGCGGGGATCTCCTACGAGCAGTACTTC; cdr3_aa: CASSLAAGISYEQYF
v_call: TRBV27; j_call: TRBJ2-7; d_call: TRBD2; clone_size: once; cdr3_nt: TGTGCCAGCAGACTAGCGGGAGGGCAGGCCTACGAGCAGTACTTC; cdr3_aa: CASRLAGGQAYEQYF
v_call: TRBV12-3/TRBV12-4; j_call: TRBJ1-5; d_call: .; clone_size: once; cdr3_nt: TGTGCCAGCAGTCTTGGACAGTACAATCAGCCCCAGCATTTT; cdr3_aa: CASSLGQYNQPQHF
v_call: TRBV6-1; j_call: TRBJ1-1; d_call: .; clone_size: many; cdr3_nt: TGTGCCAGCAGTGACCTTCTCCACGCACAAAAAGCTTTCTTT; cdr3_aa: CASSDLLHAQKAFF
v_call: TRBV20-1; j_call: TRBJ1-1; d_call: .; clone_size: many; cdr3_nt: TGCAGTGCTCCGATACCGGGACCAATGAACACTGAAGCTTTCTTT; cdr3_aa: CSAPIPGPMNTEAFF
v_call: TRBV24-1; j_call: TRBJ2-5; d_call: TRBD1; clone_size: .; cdr3_nt: TGTGCCACCAGTGACCCCGGACAGGGTTCGGGGGAGACCCAGTACTTC; cdr3_aa: CATSDPGQGSGETQYF
v_call: TRBV5-1; j_call: TRBJ2-7; d_call: .; clone_size: many; cdr3_nt: TGCGCCAGCAGCTCCCCAGGGTTGCACGAGCAGTACTTC; cdr3_aa: CASSSPGLHEQYF
v_call: TRBV6-5; j_call: TRBJ2-7; d_call: .; clone_size: .; cdr3_nt: TGTGCCAGCAGTTACATACAGGGCGTCGATCAGTACTTC; cdr3_aa: CASSYIQGVDQYF
v_call: TRBV19; j_call: TRBJ1-1; d_call: .; clone_size: many; cdr3_nt: TGTGCCAGTAGTTTAAGGGTTGGCACTGAAGCTTTCTTT; cdr3_aa: CASSLRVGTEAFF
v_call: TRBV6-2/TRBV6-3; j_call: TRBJ2-7; d_call: .; clone_size: .; cdr3_nt: TGTGCCAGTAGGATAGGAGGTCCCATGGGGGAGCAGTACTTC; cdr3_aa: CASRIGGPMGEQYF
v_call: TRBV6-8; j_call: TRBJ1-4; d_call: TRBD1; clone_size: many; cdr3_nt: TGTGCCAGCAGTGCCCCGGGACAGGGGAGAACTAATGAAAAACTGTTTTTT; cdr3_aa: CASSAPGQGRTNEKLFF
v_call: TRBV6-1; j_call: TRBJ1-6; d_call: .; clone_size: many; cdr3_nt: TGTGCCAGCAGTGAAACAGTAAATTCACCCCTCCACTTT; cdr3_aa: CASSETVNSPLHF
v_call: TRBV28; j_call: TRBJ1-1; d_call: TRBD1; clone_size: .; cdr3_nt: TGTGCCAGCAGGGAAAAGGGACAGGAAGCTTTCTTT; cdr3_aa: CASREKGQEAFF
v_call: TRBV6-5; j_call: TRBJ2-2; d_call: .; clone_size: many; cdr3_nt: TGTGCCAGCAGTTACTTCAACACCGGGGAGCTGTTTTTT; cdr3_aa: CASSYFNTGELFF
v_call: TRBV7-2; j_call: TRBJ2-7; d_call: .; clone_size: .; cdr3_nt: TGTGCCAGCAGCTCCTTCGGGGGATTATCCTACGAGCAGTACTTC; cdr3_aa: CASSSFGGLSYEQYF
v_call: TRBV12-3/TRBV12-4; j_call: TRBJ1-5; d_call: .; clone_size: many; cdr3_nt: TGTGCCAGCACCTCGGGACTGAGCAATCAGCCCCAGCATTTT; cdr3_aa: CASTSGLSNQPQHF
v_call: TRBV29-1; j_call: TRBJ1-2; d_call: .; clone_size: many; cdr3_nt: TGCAGCGACATCCCAGGGGTGCACTATGGCTACACCTTC; cdr3_aa: CSDIPGVHYGYTF
v_call: TRBV6-5; j_call: TRBJ2-5; d_call: TRBD1; clone_size: .; cdr3_nt: TGTGCCAGCAGTTACTCGGCAGGGGGTGCTCGAGAGACCCAGTACTTC; cdr3_aa: CASSYSAGGARETQYF
v_call: TRBV6-1; j_call: TRBJ2-5; d_call: .; clone_size: .; cdr3_nt: TGTGCCAGCAGGACCTTTCAAGGGACACGCCAAGAGACCCAGTACTTC; cdr3_aa: CASRTFQGTRQETQYF
v_call: TRBV6-2/TRBV6-3; j_call: TRBJ1-5; d_call: .; clone_size: many; cdr3_nt: TGTGCCAGCAGTTACGGAGGCCCTAGCAATCAGCCCCAGCATTTT; cdr3_aa: CASSYGGPSNQPQHF
v_call: TRBV7-2; j_call: TRBJ2-7; d_call: .; clone_size: once; cdr3_nt: TGTGCCAGCAGCTTGGCGGGATCGAACGAGCAGTACTTC; cdr3_aa: CASSLAGSNEQYF
v_call: TRBV12-3/TRBV12-4; j_call: TRBJ2-7; d_call: TRBD2; clone_size: many; cdr3_nt: TGTGCCAGCAGTCCCCTCGGCGGGGGTACCTACGAGCAGTACTTC; cdr3_aa: CASSPLGGGTYEQYF
v_call: TRBV12-3/TRBV12-4; j_call: TRBJ2-5; d_call: .; clone_size: many; cdr3_nt: TGTGCCAGCAGCGGAGCGGGCCCTAGCCAGTACTTC; cdr3_aa: CASSGAGPSQYF
v_call: TRBV19; j_call: TRBJ1-1; d_call: .; clone_size: many; cdr3_nt: TGTGCCAGTACTAGAAGGGGGGAGAGTGAAGCTTTCTTT; cdr3_aa: CASTRRGESEAFF
v_call: TRBV5-6; j_call: TRBJ1-1; d_call: TRBD1; clone_size: many; cdr3_nt: TGTGCCAGCAGCTTAGACAGGGGCTGGAACACTGAAGCTTTCTTT; cdr3_aa: CASSLDRGWNTEAFF
v_call: TRBV6-1; j_call: TRBJ1-3; d_call: .; clone_size: .; cdr3_nt: TGTGCCAGCAAGACCGGAGGTTCTGGAAACACCATATATTTT; cdr3_aa: CASKTGGSGNTIYF
v_call: TRBV7-8; j_call: TRBJ1-2; d_call: .; clone_size: .; cdr3_nt: TGTGCCAGCAGCCCCCTCCAAAGAAACTATGGCTACACCTTC; cdr3_aa: CASSPLQRNYGYTF
v_call: TRBV19; j_call: TRBJ1-5; d_call: .; clone_size: many; cdr3_nt: TGTGCCAGTAGTATAGATGATGGGACACTGAATCAGCCCCAGCATTTT; cdr3_aa: CASSIDDGTLNQPQHF
v_call: TRBV6-2/TRBV6-3; j_call: TRBJ2-1; d_call: TRBD1; clone_size: .; cdr3_nt: TGTGCCAGCAGTTACACCCCGGACAGGGGCTTCGAGCAGTTCTTC; cdr3_aa: CASSYTPDRGFEQFF
v_call: TRBV7-6; j_call: TRBJ1-1; d_call: .; clone_size: many; cdr3_nt: TGTGCCAGCAGCTCTAGGGGGGAAACAGCTTTCTTT; cdr3_aa: CASSSRGETAFF
v_call: TRBV12-5; j_call: TRBJ1-1; d_call: TRBD1; clone_size: many; cdr3_nt: TGTGCTAGTGGTTCCAGGACAGGACTCGCGCAACTTGAAGCTTTCTTT; cdr3_aa: CASGSRTGLAQLEAFF
v_call: TRBV6-1; j_call: TRBJ1-2; d_call: .; clone_size: .; cdr3_nt: TGTGCCTCCACCCGGGGGACCTATGGCTACACCTTC; cdr3_aa: CASTRGTYGYTF
v_call: TRBV27; j_call: TRBJ1-3; d_call: .; clone_size: many; cdr3_nt: TGTGCCAGCAGTGCGACAAACTCTGGAAACACCATATATTTT; cdr3_aa: CASSATNSGNTIYF
v_call: TRBV29-1; j_call: TRBJ1-1; d_call: .; clone_size: many; cdr3_nt: TGCAGCGTTGAAGAGGGGGGGACTGAAGCTTTCTTT; cdr3_aa: CSVEEGGTEAFF
v_call: TRBV25-1; j_call: TRBJ1-1; d_call: TRBD1; clone_size: .; cdr3_nt: TGTGCCAGCAGTGAATATGGGACAGGGGGAGCTTTCTTT; cdr3_aa: CASSEYGTGGAFF
v_call: TRBV18; j_call: TRBJ1-2; d_call: TRBD1; clone_size: few; cdr3_nt: TGTGCCAGCTCACCACCACGACAGGGGTATGGCTACACCTTC; cdr3_aa: CASSPPRQGYGYTF
v_call: TRBV28; j_call: TRBJ1-1; d_call: TRBD1; clone_size: many; cdr3_nt: TGTGCCAACAGGGATCAGGGGGTTAAGATGAACACTGAAGCTTTCTTT; cdr3_aa: CANRDQGVKMNTEAFF
v_call: TRBV6-1; j_call: TRBJ1-5; d_call: .; clone_size: once; cdr3_nt: .; cdr3_aa: CASRGAGDSDEQYFGPGQPQHF
v_call: TRBV29-1; j_call: TRBJ2-5; d_call: .; clone_size: many; cdr3_nt: TGCAGCGTTGAAGGGGGGTTAGAGACCCAGTACTTC; cdr3_aa: CSVEGGLETQYF